This T cell receptor beta chain is drawn from a study of cytomegalovirus exposure and HLA in healthy donors. Turning to the study itself: About 77 million unique TCRs from HLA-typed donors made up an early data release. There were some 410 genotyped donors. Of these, about 81% fell in the genetic ancestry cluster associated with self-reported Caucasian donors.

A note on this clone: Its antigen is undetermined.

Study-level points and caveats: From TCR beta sequences, most subjects' HLA-A and HLA-B alleles were reportedly predicted accurately. Clonal expansion, a later analysis showed, was greater in HLA-associated TCR beta chains than in equally common others.

The study ran its PCR with 60 Vbeta and 13 Jbeta primers. The protocol was immunoSEQ multiplex PCR, while the TCRdb copy is restricted to in-frame clones and leaves out a portion. The repertoire holds about 130,000 clones, with 70% to 85% as singletons. The CDR3 runs 15 residues. Trimming removed 2 bases from V and 3 bases from J, with 12 bases in between. Germline assignment: CDR1 SGHRS and CDR2 YFSETQ. The sequencing sample was made of PBMCs. The chain has TRBV5-1 and TRBJ2-1, with a tentative D call TRBD1 (6 bases). This TCR was recovered from a woman aged 45-65 years in good health and CMV-seronegative. This CDR3 reads CASSFRDNFYNEQFF. CDR3 sequence (DNA): TGCGCCAGCAGCTTCCGGGACAATTTCTACAATGAGCAGTTCTTC.